This TCR beta chain was obtained from a study of T cells after yellow fever vaccination. The sample holds many counts of this clonotype. Antigen specificity is unknown. General study points: Highly abundant clonotypes carried over from the bulk population could end up in FACS-sorted repertoires as contaminants. The secondary response peaked faster, at day 5 versus 15, but was weaker.

A 5'RACE template-switching step, the method used to make TCR cDNA, added a universal primer site and UMIs. TCRdb independently ran MiXCR on the 5' RACE reads; one entry per CDR3 protein. This sample carries some 560,000 distinct CDR3 sequences, less than 20% of them seen once, and the ten largest clones take 15% to 20%. Between the trimmed V and J ends, which lost 5 bases and 5 bases, there was a span of 15 bases. The germline CDR1 and CDR2 sequences are SEHNR and FQNEAQ (reference sequence). The CDR3 loop spans 14 amino acids. Here the sequenced sample was PBMCs, taken 4 to 6 days after the first yellow fever vaccination. This chain links TRBV7-9 with TRBJ2-5; D may be TRBD2 (5 bases). The TCR originated in a man aged 18 to 30 who received the YFV17D yellow fever vaccine. CDR3 sequence reads: CASSRIRDGETQYF. The CDR3 DNA follows: TGTGCCAGCAGCCGAATCCGGGATGGTGAGACCCAGTACTTC.